This T cell receptor (beta chain) came from a study of shared clonotypes between healthy human individuals (dated by TCRdb to the early 2020s). A note on the overall study: The cohort included three men and a couple of women between 18 and 49 years of age. To estimate repertoire size and how much clonotype sharing occurs between individuals, the study deeply sequenced the blood TCR repertoires of a handful of healthy adults. For each donor, CD4 naive and CD4 memory were each run on three plates, CD8 naive on two plates, and CD8 memory on one plate. To increase sequencing depth and limit assay-specific biases, different laboratories used diverse techniques to prepare libraries and sequence TCR repertoires. Per donor, leukapheresis produced somewhere between about 0.8 and 9.5 billion PBMCs. What the study reported, not specific to this receptor: Rarefaction of sorted-subset datasets indicated incomplete sequencing despite the large sequencing depth. Based on pairwise subsampling, the degree of clonotype sharing among donors was expected to be affected by sequencing depth. Because the study included a small number of donors, the genetic and exposure-history diversity represented was limited. Compared with non-shared clonotypes, clonotypes shared by all four sorted-subset donors had higher generation probabilities. Sampling was restricted to blood, and TCR repertoires in tissue are likely to differ from TCR repertoires in blood. Naive subsets generally had larger estimated clonotype richness than memory subsets did. Across a few donors, about 5.2% of naive CD4, 3% to 3.5% of naive CD8, roughly 2.2% of memory CD4, and roughly 0.41% of memory CD8 clonotypes were shared.

Using the deep immunoSEQ assay, multiplex PCR amplified TCR CDR3 regions from genomic DNA. Extracted genomic DNA from each cell subset was spread evenly across all wells of several immunoSEQ 96-well plates, with each plate serving as a replicate. Each replicate PCR for sorted subsets received around 210 ng genomic DNA, equal to tens of thousands of T cell genomes. Purified libraries were quantified with a Qubit 3.0 fluorometer, sized on a Bioanalyzer 2100, and re-quantified with the KAPA Library Quantification kit. Every immunoSEQ 96-well plate was sequenced on a dedicated single-read 150-cycle Illumina NextSeq 550 flow cell. The original methods were these. Because the immunoSEQ output held only junctional sequences and lacked quality scores, the filtering could not match the filtering applied to full-length reads. To assign V/J genes and CDR3, sequences were annotated against IMGT germline references using PyIR, a Python wrapper for IgBLAST v1.9. Reads were filtered out if the reads had weak V/J assignments (E-value above 1e-6), no CDR3, stop codons, out-of-frame junctions, or ambiguous translated residues. A V3J clonotype was defined by an identical inferred V gene, J gene, and CDR3 amino acid sequence. The percentage overlap between two repertoires was calculated by dividing the number of shared unique clonotypes by the size of the smaller repertoire. RTK rarefaction, the Chao1 estimator, and Recon v2.1 estimates of unobserved clonotypes were used to assess repertoire richness. Generation probabilities were computed with OLGA for all TCRbeta clonotypes obtained by the gDNA method from a handful of donors. TCRdb limited this immuneACCESS table to in-frame rearrangements with V and J called. A share of clones is missing; checked studies link under half to unresolved V genes, and the rest is unexplained. That table is the source of V, J and clone size, and D and trimming were worked out from the DNA. Within this sample are millions of clones, with approximately 93% of them counted one time only. The ten largest make up around 0.4% of the sample.

CDR1 and CDR2 were assigned from the germline V gene (reference sequence) as SGHKS and YYEKEE. The CDR3, cysteine through phenylalanine, is 14 amino acids long. The read is trimmed to its CDR3 DNA, 42 bases read in frame from base 1. V gives up 4 bases and J gives up 4 bases, and the segment between their germline ends measures 14 bases. This clone appeared a single time. Its antigen remains unidentified. No much larger clone is present one base from it, and per-base qualities are unavailable. The donors were healthy, HIV-negative adults with no recently reported acute infections or vaccinations. All donors were Caucasian adults living in Nashville, Tennessee, USA. Magnetic negative selection was used to enrich CD4+ T cells, after which naive cells were positively selected on CD45RA and the negative fraction became the memory subset. After blood collection by leukapheresis, PBMCs were isolated using Ficoll-Histopaque density gradient centrifugation and then cryopreserved in the vapor phase of liquid nitrogen. Purity and quantity of every magnetically sorted T cell population were checked by analytical flow cytometry. Each sorted fraction had its genomic DNA isolated and then quantified by UV absorbance on a Nanodrop 2000c.

The rearranged segments are TRBV5-5 and TRBJ1-2, with TRBD1 perhaps the D gene, on 6 matching bases. The sequence was collected from a man in his late teens or twenties in good health. Some clones in this sample may be carry-over from other donors' samples. Sequenced material: naive CD4+ T cells from PBMCs. In light of the paper, this sample's cell subset or site label describes: CD45RA+ positively selected. CDR3 protein: CASSEPGQVYGYTF. The DNA is as follows: TGTGCCAGCAGCGAACCGGGACAAGTCTATGGCTACACCTTC.